This TCR beta chain was captured in a study of T cell changes during pregnancy in multiple sclerosis (dated by TCRdb to the late 2010s). Concerning the study at large: The study looked at changes in the T cell repertoire across pregnancy in women with multiple sclerosis.

Receptor amplification or capture employed the immunoSEQ multiplex PCR assay. The table was pulled from immuneACCESS by TCRdb, which kept in-frame rearrangements only. Such tables lose some clones; where checked, under half of the loss comes from unresolved V genes, and the rest has no known cause. This sample is represented by about 20,000 clones; roughly 87% of them were singletons. The top ten hold approximately 7.5% of the sample. The sample holds one count of this clone. The antigen this receptor binds is unknown. Base qualities were left out, and no much larger clone turns up one base away. The source of this sequence is a female donor in good health, enrolled as a control in a pregnancy study. The sequences come from CD8+ T cells from peripheral blood mononuclear cells, collected in the second trimester of pregnancy.

The CDR3 here reads CASSLPGLAGVSYEQYF. The bases are TGTGCCAGCAGCTTACCGGGACTAGCGGGGGTTTCCTACGAGCAGTACTTC. The chain couples TRBV14 to TRBJ2-7; the junction holds 14 bases that match TRBD2. CDR3 length: 17 amino acids, cysteine to phenylalanine. The DNA shown is the 51-base CDR3, in frame from base 1. After removal of 5 bases from V and 1 base from J, the junction retains 7 bases not matched to a gene. For CDR1 and CDR2, the germline V gene lists SGHDN and FVKESK.